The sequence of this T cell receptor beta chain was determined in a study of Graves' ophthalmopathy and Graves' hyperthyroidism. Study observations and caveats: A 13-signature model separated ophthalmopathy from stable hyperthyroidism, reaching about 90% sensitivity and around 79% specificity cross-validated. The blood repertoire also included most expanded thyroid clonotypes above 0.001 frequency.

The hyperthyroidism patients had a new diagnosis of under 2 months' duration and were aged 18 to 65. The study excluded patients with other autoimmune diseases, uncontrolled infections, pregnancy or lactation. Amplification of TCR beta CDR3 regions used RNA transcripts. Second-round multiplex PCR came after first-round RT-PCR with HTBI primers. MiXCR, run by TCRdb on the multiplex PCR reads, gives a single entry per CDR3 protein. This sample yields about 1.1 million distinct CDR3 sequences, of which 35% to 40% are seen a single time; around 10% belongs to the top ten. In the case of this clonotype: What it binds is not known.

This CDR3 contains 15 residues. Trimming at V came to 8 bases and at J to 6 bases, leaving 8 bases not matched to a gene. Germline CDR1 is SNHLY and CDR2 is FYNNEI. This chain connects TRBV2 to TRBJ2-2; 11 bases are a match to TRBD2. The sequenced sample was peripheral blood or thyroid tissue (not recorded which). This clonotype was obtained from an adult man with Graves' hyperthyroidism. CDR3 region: CASVYSGGAAGELFF. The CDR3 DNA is TGTGCCAGCGTATATAGCGGGGGGGCCGCCGGGGAGCTGTTTTTT.